This TCR beta chain was retrieved from a study of blood T cell repertoires in COVID-19. Study background: The United States, Italy and Spain supplied acute and convalescent COVID-19 samples. PBMCs, B-cell-depleted T cells, or T cells provided the cDNA or gDNA that made up the material.

In the original workflow: Researchers report that nucleated cell counts were estimated from reference gene primer amplification. Generated by immunoSEQ multiplex PCR, the TCRdb table keeps only in-frame clones and is missing some. The V and J calls and clone size come from that table; D and trimming were worked out from the DNA. The table shows roughly 340,000 clones, with around 86% occurring only once. The CDR3 is 14 amino acids. CDR1 is PRHDT, CDR2 FYEKMQ, per germline (reference sequence). With V trimmed by 6 bases and J by 10 bases, 9 bases remained unmatched. The origin of this receptor is a woman aged 45-65 years with COVID-19, enrolled during active disease. This chain connects TRBV13 to TRBJ2-1; 10 nucleotides agree with TRBD2. The sample was peripheral blood. CDR3 coding DNA: TGTGCCAGCAGTTCTCCCTCTAGCGGGAGCGAGCAGTTCTTC. Residues: CASSSPSSGSEQFF. The whole variable domain, remainder taken from reference TRBV13 and TRBJ2-1, is AAGVIQSPRHLIKEKRETATLKCYPIPRHDTVYWYQQGPGQDPQFLISFYEKMQSDKGSIPDRFSAQQFSDYHSELNMSSLELGDSALYFCASSSPSSGSEQFFGPGTRLTVL.